A selection of T cell receptor beta chains follows, all from one sample in a study of cytomegalovirus exposure and HLA in healthy donors. The method was immunoSEQ multiplex PCR; TCRdb's version includes in-frame clones alone and lacks a portion of them. The profile shows tens of thousands of clones, 90% to 95% of them singletons. Sequenced input: PBMCs. These receptors were obtained from a woman between 18 and 29 years old in good health and CMV-seronegative. CDR3s include the opening cysteine and the closing phenylalanine or tryptophan. Fields, in order: clone size, D gene, J gene, V gene, CDR3 protein, CDR3 DNA. The D gene is left open where the match is weak. Clone size, where shown, is once, few, many, or a class for clones that have expanded.

NA TRBD2 TRBJ2-7 TRBV28 CASWGAGVYEQYF TGTGCCAGCTGGGGTGCGGGAGTATACGAGCAGTACTTC
NA TRBD1 TRBJ2-3 TRBV19 CASSRDRVRTDTQYF TGTGCCAGTAGCCGGGACAGGGTACGCACAGATACGCAGTATTTT
NA NA TRBJ2-1 TRBV11-2 CASSLAASRGSYNEQFF TGTGCCAGCAGCTTAGCGGCCAGCCGGGGCTCCTACAATGAGCAGTTCTTC
NA NA TRBJ2-2 TRBV30 CAWSPGLGELFF TGTGCCTGGAGCCCAGGGTTGGGGGAGCTGTTTTTT
NA TRBD1 TRBJ2-4 TRBV2 CASSLTGENIQYF TGTGCCAGCAGCCTCACAGGGGAAAACATTCAGTACTTC
NA TRBD1 TRBJ1-1 TRBV5-4 CASSYGQGSFTEAFF TGTGCCAGCAGCTACGGACAGGGGTCATTCACTGAAGCTTTCTTT
NA NA TRBJ1-3 TRBV19 CASSAPGSGNTIYF TGTGCCAGTAGTGCGCCAGGTTCTGGAAACACCATATATTTT
NA NA TRBJ2-3 TRBV20-1 CSARATDTQYF TGCAGTGCTAGGGCAACAGATACGCAGTATTTT
NA TRBD2 TRBJ2-7 TRBV4-3 CASSQVRGDSYEQYF TGCGCCAGCAGCCAAGTCCGGGGGGATTCCTACGAGCAGTACTTC
NA NA TRBJ1-5 TRBV28 CASSLDRRRTQPQHF TGTGCCAGCAGTCTCGACAGGCGGAGGACTCAGCCCCAGCATTTT
NA NA TRBJ2-7 TRBV5-1 CASSLVGTNGQYF TGCGCCAGCAGCTTGGTGGGCACGAATGGGCAGTACTTC
NA TRBD1 TRBJ2-5 TRBV18 CASSLQQGQETQYF TGTGCCAGCTCATTACAACAGGGGCAAGAGACCCAGTACTTC
NA TRBD1 TRBJ1-1 TRBV11-3 CASSSRDRGPGTEAFF TGTGCCAGCAGCTCCCGGGACAGGGGGCCAGGCACTGAAGCTTTCTTT
NA TRBD2 TRBJ2-1 TRBV11-2 CASSPSGSGFSSYNEQFF TGTGCCAGCAGCCCCTCGGGTAGCGGGTTTAGCTCCTACAATGAGCAGTTCTTC
once TRBD1 TRBJ1-4 TRBV11-2 CASSPRAGGVRANEKLFF TGTGCCAGCAGCCCGAGGGCAGGGGGCGTTCGGGCTAATGAAAAACTGTTTTTT
NA NA TRBJ1-2 TRBV7-9 CASSLTGGAKSGYTF TGTGCCAGCAGCTTAACGGGGGGGGCCAAGTCTGGCTACACCTTC
NA NA TRBJ2-7 TRBV2 CASSQTAGLVYEQYF TGTGCCAGCAGTCAGACCGCGGGGCTAGTGTACGAGCAGTACTTC
few TRBD1 TRBJ1-2 TRBV4-2 CASSKDRTANYGYTF TGTGCCAGCAGCAAGGACAGGACGGCTAACTATGGCTACACCTTC
few NA TRBJ2-3 TRBV6-4 CASSSDRDPDTQYF TGTGCCAGCAGTAGTGACCGGGATCCAGATACGCAGTATTTT